These 25 T cell receptor beta chains were sequenced from one sample in a study of T cells in Graves' hyperthyroidism and ophthalmopathy. The CDR3 regions of TCR beta were amplified from RNA transcripts. Primed by the HTBI set, a first-round RT-PCR was run on the TCR CDR3. One entry per CDR3 protein, called by TCRdb with MiXCR from the multiplex PCR reads. Seen here are 350,000 to 400,000 distinct CDR3 sequences, 18% observed once, and the top ten hold around 40%. The sample taken for sequencing was blood. The receptors derive from a young man with Graves' ophthalmopathy.

This clonotype occurred a few times. The genes are TRBV7-6 and TRBJ2-2; TRBD1 might be the D (6 bases). Germline CDR1 SGHVS, CDR2 FNYEAQ. The CDR3 has 13 residues. V lost 5 bases to trimming and J lost 7 bases, with 11 bases between them. CDR3 sequence: CASSLTGNGELFF. The CDR3, as DNA: TGTGCCAGCAGCCTCACAGGGAACGGGGAGCTGTTTTTT.

For this clonotype: This may stem from a read error, because a much larger clone lies one nucleotide away. This chain uses TRBV6-1 with TRBJ2-1; 10 bases map to TRBD2. From germline, CDR1 is MNHNS and CDR2 SASEGT. This CDR3 contains 16 residues. The CDR3 nucleotides read TGTGCCAGCAGTGAGAGCGGGGGGGGGTCCTACAATGAGCGGTTCTTC. This codes for CASSESGGGSYNERFF.

This clonotype was observed at least ten times. V and J are TRBV28 and TRBJ1-5, with D perhaps matching TRBD1 (5 bases). The V gene's germline CDR1 is MDHEN and CDR2 SYDVKM. The CDR3 is 16 residues long. Trimming took 3 bases from V and 2 from J, leaving 14 bases between them. The DNA for the CDR3 is TGTGCCAGCAGTTTGGGGGGAGTCGGCGGCAATCAGCCCCAGCATTTT. It specifies CASSLGGVGGNQPQHF.

This clonotype has ten or more counts. The rearrangement joins TRBV2 to TRBJ2-7, with 8 bases matching TRBD1. CDR3 length: 12 residues. Germline values: CDR1 SNHLY, CDR2 FYNNEI. V lost 6 bases, J lost 2 bases, and 0 bases stayed unmatched. The CDR3 coding sequence is TGTGCCAGCAGGGACAGGGCCTACGAGCAGTACTTC. This sequence encodes CASRDRAYEQYF.

This clonotype was picked up many times. The J gene is TRBJ1-1, the V gene TRBV5-1; D is possibly TRBD1 (5 bases). The CDR3 extends over 16 amino acids. Germline V gene lookup returns CDR1 SGHRS and CDR2 YFSETQ. V lost 2 bases and J lost 6, with 20 bases in between. The CDR3 nucleotides are TGCGCCAGCAGCTTAACTATTCGGGACCTAAGCCCTGAAGCTTTCTTT. Residues: CASSLTIRDLSPEAFF.

This clonotype was recorded many times. The chain combines TRBV6-5 with TRBJ1-2; D unresolved. Germline values: CDR1 MNHEY, CDR2 SVGAGI. Between the trimmed V and J ends, which lost 1 base and 5 bases, there was a span of 11 bases. The CDR3 sequence is 14 residues long. The CDR3 bases are TGTGCCAGCAGTTACTTAGGGTCCACTTATGGCTACACCTTC. Translating gives CASSYLGSTYGYTF.

This clonotype was found many times. The V and J genes are TRBV12-3 or TRBV12-4 and TRBJ2-1; 8 positions agree with TRBD1. Trimming cost V 5 bases and J 4 bases; bases outside gene matches: 7. The CDR3 loop spans 15 amino acids. The CDR3 loop reads CASSPWTGLYNEQFF. CDR3 DNA: TGTGCCAGCAGTCCCTGGACAGGGCTTTACAATGAGCAGTTCTTC.

The genes are TRBV6-5 and TRBJ1-2; D is ambiguous. The CDR3 spans 12 residues. Germline V gene lookup returns CDR1 MNHEY and CDR2 SVGAGI. V was pared by 4 bases and J by 8 bases, with 11 bases between. The CDR3 sequence: CASSSFSYGYTF. In DNA, the CDR3 is TGTGCCAGCAGTTCCTTCAGTTACGGCTACACCTTC.

About this clonotype: With a much larger clone just one base away, this may be a read error. The chain has TRBV2 and TRBJ1-1; no clear D gene. The CDR3 is 14 residues long. In germline, CDR1 is SNHLY, CDR2 FYNNEI. V was trimmed by 6 bases and J by 7 bases, leaving 18 bases between them. CDR3 sequence reads: CASSAQAGHHEAFF. CDR3 bases: TGTGCCAGCAGCGCCCAAGCCGGGCACCATGAAGCTTTCTTT.

This clonotype has just a few counts. The chain is built from TRBV6-2 or TRBV6-3 and TRBJ1-3, with D hard to call. This CDR3 has 14 residues. The germline gives CDR1 MNHEY, CDR2 SVGEGT. V was shortened by 2 bases and J by 0 bases, with 5 bases between the two germline ends. CDR3 in amino acids: CASSYTGSGNTIYF. In DNA, the CDR3 is TGTGCCAGCAGTTACACCGGCTCTGGAAACACCATATATTTT.

The CDR3 region is CASSPGTSEGEKLFF. The CDR3 nucleotides are TGTGCCAGCTCACCGGGGACAAGTGAGGGTGAAAAACTGTTTTTT. This chain connects TRBV18 to TRBJ1-4, with D maybe TRBD1 (6 bases). The CDR3 loop spans 15 amino acids. Trimming took off 3 bases at V and 7 bases at J, with 15 bases between the two ends. Per germline, CDR1 KGHSH and CDR2 LQKENI. The entire variable domain, with the rest obtained from reference TRBV18 and TRBJ1-4, is as follows: NAGVMQNPRHLVRRRGQEARLRCSPMKGHSHVYWYRQLPEEGLKFMVYLQKENIIDESGMPKERFSAEFPKEGPSILRIQQVVRGDSAAYFCASSPGTSEGEKLFFGSGTQLSVL.

The rearrangement uses TRBV4-1 and TRBJ2-7; tentative D call: TRBD1 (6 bases). Trimming stripped 3 bases from V and 2 bases from J, with 14 bases between. Looked up from germline, CDR1 is MGHRA and CDR2 is YSYEKL. The CDR3 has 15 residues. In nucleotides, the CDR3 is TGCGCCAGCAGCCACCGGGACACCCGAACCTACGAGCAGTACTTC. This encodes CASSHRDTRTYEQYF.

The chain has TRBV5-4 and TRBJ1-1; 7 nucleotides line up with TRBD1. From germline, CDR1 is SGHNT and CDR2 YYREEE (reference sequence). The CDR3 loop spans 15 amino acids. After removal of 6 bases from V and 4 bases from J, the junction contained 12 bases not matched to a gene. CDR3 coding DNA: TGTGCCAGCACCCTATTTAACGCAGGGGGCACTGAAGCTTTCTTT. Translating gives CASTLFNAGGTEAFF.

This clonotype occurred many times. The rearrangement joins TRBV11-2 to TRBJ2-3; D remains ambiguous. V was trimmed by 2 bases and J by 2 bases, leaving 20 bases between them. Per germline, CDR1 SGHAT and CDR2 FQNNGV. This CDR3 region has 18 residues. This CDR3 reads CASSLIGQALIFTDTQYF. The CDR3 bases are TGTGCCAGCAGCTTAATCGGGCAGGCCCTAATCTTCACAGATACGCAGTATTTT. Together with reference TRBV11-2 and TRBJ2-3, the CDR3 gives the full variable domain: EAGVAQSPRYKIIEKRQSVAFWCNPISGHATLYWYQQILGQGPKLLIQFQNNGVVDDSQLPKDRFSAERLKGVDSTLKIQPAKLEDSAVYLCASSLIGQALIFTDTQYFGPGTRLTVL.

In its sample, this clonotype was seen once. This may stem from a read error, because a much larger clone lies one nucleotide away. The chain couples TRBV7-8 to TRBJ2-4; D tentatively reads TRBD1 or TRBD2 (6 bases each). The length of the CDR3 is 17 residues. Per the germline V gene, CDR1 is SGHVS and CDR2 is FQNEAQ. CDR3 amino acids: CTSSLARQAGSKNIQYF. CDR3 coding DNA: TGTACCAGCAGCTTAGCGAGACAGGCGGGGAGCAAAAACATTCAGTACTTC.

This clonotype was seen only a few times. The chain links TRBV5-6 to TRBJ2-1; 8 bases line up with TRBD1. Germline V CDR1 and CDR2: SGHDT, YYEEEE. V lost 1 base and J lost 11; bases outside the gene matches: 5. This CDR3 is built from 13 residues. The CDR3 region is CASSLPDRGKQFF. The CDR3 DNA is TGTGCCAGCAGCTTGCCCGACAGGGGCAAGCAGTTCTTC.

The table lists this clonotype with a few counts. This chain links TRBV7-6 with TRBJ2-2; TRBD2 might be the D (6 bases). This CDR3 has 17 residues. Trimming cost V 3 bases and J 0 bases, with 14 bases left between them. Germline V gives CDR1 SGHVS, CDR2 FNYEAQ. Here the CDR3 DNA reads TGTGCCAGCAGCTTGATAGCGGCCGAGGCGAACACCGGGGAGCTGTTTTTT. It is translated as CASSLIAAEANTGELFF.

This clonotype was observed a handful of times. The chain has TRBV4-1 and TRBJ1-5; 10 nucleotides line up with TRBD1. The V segment lost 4 bases and the J segment 0 bases; nucleotides outside the gene matches: 12. This CDR3 region has 19 residues. Germline V gives CDR1 MGHRA, CDR2 YSYEKL. This CDR3 is CASSPSDRGETDSNQPQHF. CDR3 sequence (DNA): TGCGCCAGCAGCCCCTCGGACAGGGGGGAGACCGATAGCAATCAGCCCCAGCATTTT.

Ten or more counts support this clonotype. CDR3 sequence: CASSQGALAVYEQYF. The CDR3 DNA sequence: TGTGCCAGCAGCCAAGGAGCACTAGCGGTCTACGAGCAGTACTTC. The V gene is TRBV3-1, the J gene TRBJ2-7; 8 bases match TRBD2. The CDR3 has 15 residues. Germline CDR1 is LGHDT and CDR2 is YNNKEL (reference sequence). V shed 1 base and J 3 bases; nucleotides not matched to a gene: 5.

This clonotype was detected many times. This chain connects TRBV2 to TRBJ1-1; D possibly corresponds to TRBD1 (6 bases). V lost 2 bases and J 9 bases, leaving 19 bases between the germline ends. This CDR3 has 15 residues. Per the germline V gene, CDR1 is SNHLY and CDR2 is FYNNEI. The CDR3 DNA follows: TGTGCCAGCAGTGAATTTGTGAGCAGGGACATTAAAGCTTTCTTT. Protein product: CASSEFVSRDIKAFF.

This clonotype was picked up many times. This chain uses TRBV5-6 with TRBJ2-7; maybe TRBD2 (5 bases). V was shortened by 4 bases and J by 0 bases, with 8 bases between the two germline ends. The CDR3 runs to 13 residues. CDR1 and CDR2 (germline): SGHDT, YYEEEE. The CDR3 reads CASSGGPSYEQYF. In nucleotides, the CDR3 is TGTGCCAGCAGCGGAGGACCCTCCTACGAGCAGTACTTC.

This clonotype was detected a few times. The chain has TRBV7-9 and TRBJ2-7, with D perhaps matching TRBD1 or TRBD2 (5 bases each). CDR1 SEHNR and CDR2 FQNEAQ come from the germline V gene (reference sequence). The CDR3 runs 17 residues. The V gene lost 2 bases and the J gene lost 0 bases, with 17 bases spanning the gap. CDR3 bases: TGTGCCAGCAGCTTATTCGGGTTCCAGGGAGACTCCTACGAGCAGTACTTC. Protein sequence: CASSLFGFQGDSYEQYF.

V and J are TRBV20-1 and TRBJ1-6; TRBD1 agrees at 7 bases. The CDR3 contains 16 residues. J was trimmed by 5 bases and V by 5 bases; bases with no gene match: 12. Germline V gene data show CDR1 as DFQATT and CDR2 as SNEGSKA (reference sequence). CDR3 in DNA: TGCAGTGCTGCCACAGGGGAAGATTGGCATAATTCACCCCTCCACTTT. It codes for CSAATGEDWHNSPLHF.

At least ten counts were recorded for this clonotype. The chain carries TRBV13 and TRBJ2-7; 7 positions agree with TRBD1. Per germline, CDR1 PRHDT and CDR2 FYEKMQ (reference sequence). V lost 4 bases and J lost 6; bases outside the gene matches: 9. The CDR3 has 14 residues. The CDR3 DNA sequence: TGTGCCAGCAGCTCCTCCGACAGGGTCCCCGAGCAGTACTTC. Translating it yields CASSSSDRVPEQYF.

Many counts were recorded for this clonotype. The chain recombines TRBV12-3 or TRBV12-4 with TRBJ1-6; 8 bases line up with TRBD1. The CDR3 loop spans 15 amino acids. Trimming at V came to 4 bases and at J to 7 bases, leaving 6 bases not matched to a gene. Here the CDR3 reads CASSSDRVGNSPLHF. CDR3 nucleotide sequence: TGTGCCAGCAGTTCGGACAGGGTTGGGAATTCACCCCTCCACTTT.